These 13 T cell receptor beta chains share one sample of origin, sequenced in a study of blood T cell repertoires in COVID-19. Here immunoSEQ multiplex PCR was the method, and the copy in TCRdb shows in-frame clones only, minus some. Found here are approximately 250,000 clones, 84% of them singletons; the top ten hold 4.2%. The specimen was peripheral blood. All receptors derive from a man in his sixties with acute or convalescent COVID-19.

The CDR3 reads CASSQNPGLPTGELFF. The CDR3 DNA follows: TGCGCCAGCAGCCAAAACCCAGGACTACCCACCGGGGAGCTGTTTTTT. The rearrangement links TRBV5-1 to TRBJ2-2, with D possibly TRBD2 on 6 matching bases. V gave up 4 bases and J gave up 4 bases, with 17 bases separating them. There are 16 residues in the CDR3. Germline lookup yields CDR1 SGHRS and CDR2 YFSETQ.

V usage is TRBV29-1 and J usage is TRBJ1-3; TRBD1 agrees at 8 bases. Looked up from germline, CDR1 is SQVTM and CDR2 is ANQGSEA. The CDR3 covers 13 residues. The V gene end was trimmed by 3 bases and the J gene end by 4 bases; junction bases not matched to a gene: 2. The DNA of the CDR3 is TGCAGCGTTGACCGGGACAGGGGAAACACCATATATTTT. It codes for CSVDRDRGNTIYF. Based on the CDR3 plus reference TRBV29-1 and TRBJ1-3, the full variable domain is SAVISQKPSRDICQRGTSLTIQCQVDSQVTMMFWYRQQPGQSLTLIATANQGSEATYESGFVIDKFPISRPNLTFSTLTVSNMSPEDSSIYLCSVDRDRGNTIYFGEGSWLTVV.

In this sample, this clone turned up once. CDR3 region: CASRPVGGMKYGYTF. The CDR3 DNA reads as TGTGCCAGTAGGCCGGTGGGGGGGATGAAGTATGGCTACACCTTC. V usage is TRBV19 and J usage is TRBJ1-2, with D possibly being TRBD1 (5 bases). V was clipped by 6 bases and J by 5 bases, with 19 bases between them. This CDR3 region has 15 residues. Germline V CDR1 and CDR2: LNHDA, SQIVND (reference sequence). Supplemented by reference TRBV19 and TRBJ1-2, the full variable domain reads DGGITQSPKYLFRKEGQNVTLSCEQNLNHDAMYWYRQDPGQGLRLIYYSQIVNDFQKGDIAEGYSVSREKKESFPLTVTSAQKNPTAFYLCASRPVGGMKYGYTFGSGTRLTVV.

The chain joins TRBV18 to TRBJ2-1; D not resolved. CDR1 and CDR2 (germline): KGHSH, LQKENI. This CDR3 region has 14 residues. V lost 3 bases to trimming and J lost 6 bases, with 12 bases between them. The CDR3 is CASSPPGPPNEQFF. DNA for the CDR3: TGTGCCAGCTCACCGCCCGGTCCTCCCAATGAGCAGTTCTTC.

This clone was recorded only once. One end of the junction does not line up with germline, which may come from a read error. This chain uses TRBV7-7 with TRBJ2-1; 10 nucleotides match TRBD2. The CDR3 has 16 residues. Germline values: CDR1 SSHAT, CDR2 FNYEAQ (reference sequence). DNA for the CDR3: TGTGCTAGCAGTCTTTTCGGACTAGCGGAATACAATGAGCAGTTCTTC. Translation: CASSLFGLAEYNEQFF.

The J gene is TRBJ2-1, the V gene TRBV29-1; 13 bases agree with TRBD2. Germline V gene data show CDR1 as SQVTM and CDR2 as ANQGSEA. J lost 2 bases, V lost 2 bases, and 3 bases had no gene match. This CDR3 spans 16 amino acids. The CDR3 DNA reads TGCAGCGTTGAAACTAGCGGGGGGGCACCCTACAATGAGCAGTTCTTC. This codes for CSVETSGGAPYNEQFF.

J is TRBJ1-5 and V is TRBV23-1, with D possibly TRBD1 on 5 matching bases. TRBV23-1 is flagged as an ORF with uncertain function. V was pared by 4 bases and J by 1 base, with 5 bases between. The CDR3 covers 13 residues. The CDR3 protein is CASSRGSNQPQHF. The CDR3 DNA sequence: TGCGCCAGCAGTCGGGGCAGCAATCAGCCCCAGCATTTT.

V gene TRBV3-1 (or the pseudogene TRBV3-2) combines with J gene TRBJ1-2; TRBD1 agrees at 8 bases. The V and J ends lost 4 bases and 8 bases, in that order; junction bases with no gene match: 15. The CDR3 extends over 16 amino acids. Germline-derived CDR1 and CDR2 are LGHDT and YNNKEL (reference sequence). CDR3 amino acids: CASSLEVLTGVRGYTF. The CDR3 region has the DNA TGTGCCAGCAGCCTTGAGGTCCTGACAGGGGTCAGGGGCTACACCTTC.

This clone was counted once. This chain links TRBV25-1 with TRBJ2-3; TRBD2 agrees at 8 bases. After removal of 4 bases from V and 4 bases from J, the junction contained 10 bases not matched to a gene. The length of the CDR3 is 16 residues. Looked up from germline, CDR1 is MGHDK and CDR2 is SYGVNS. The CDR3 DNA follows: TGTGCCAGCAGTGGGGGAAGCGGGAGTCGGGCAGATACGCAGTATTTT. Translating it yields CASSGGSGSRADTQYF.

V gene TRBV10-3 combines with J gene TRBJ2-5, with a tentative D call TRBD2 (6 bases). V was clipped by 2 bases and J by 0 bases, with 13 bases between them. Germline CDR1 is ENHRY and CDR2 is SYGVKD. CDR3 length: 16 residues. CDR3 sequence reads: CAISEGRGRDQETQYF. As DNA, the CDR3 is TGTGCCATCAGTGAGGGGCGGGGTAGGGACCAAGAGACCCAGTACTTC.

The chain employs TRBV9 and TRBJ2-3; TRBD2 agrees at 7 bases. Germline-derived CDR1 and CDR2 are SGDLS and YYNGEE. This CDR3 has 15 residues. J was trimmed by 3 bases and V by 0 bases; bases with no gene match: 4. CDR3 protein: CASSVGGLVTDTQYF. The CDR3 DNA sequence: TGTGCCAGCAGCGTAGGAGGACTAGTGACAGATACGCAGTATTTT.

The chain couples TRBV5-1 to TRBJ2-1, with D perhaps matching TRBD1 (6 bases). Trimming removed 4 bases from V and 8 bases from J, with 13 bases in between. Germline V gene data show CDR1 as SGHRS and CDR2 as YFSETQ. The CDR3 runs 13 residues. The CDR3 region is CASSHTQGYEQFF. As DNA, the CDR3 is TGCGCCAGCAGCCACACACAGGGATATGAGCAGTTCTTC.

The V call is TRBV9, the J call TRBJ2-3; perhaps TRBD2 as D (5 bases). Germline V lookup: CDR1 SGDLS, CDR2 YYNGEE. The CDR3 sequence is 15 residues long. V gave up 4 bases and J gave up 2 bases, with 14 bases separating them. The CDR3 spells CASSPTDYSTDTQYF. The CDR3 DNA sequence: TGTGCCAGCAGCCCTACCGACTATTCCACAGATACGCAGTATTTT. Full variable domain (missing parts from reference TRBV9 and TRBJ2-3): DSGVTQTPKHLITATGQRVTLRCSPRSGDLSVYWYQQSLDQGLQFLIQYYNGEERAKGNILERFSAQQFPDLHSELNLSSLELGDSALYFCASSPTDYSTDTQYFGPGTRLTVL.